The clone carrying this T cell receptor beta chain came up many times. The data stem from a study of T cells after yellow fever vaccination. This CDR3 spans 13 amino acids. Trimming stripped 3 bases from V and 6 bases from J, with 8 bases between. The germline CDR1 and CDR2 sequences are SEHNR and FQNEAQ (reference sequence). Each CDR3 protein gets one entry after TCRdb re-called the 5' RACE reads with MiXCR. The sample lists hundreds of thousands of distinct CDR3 sequences, 9.5% to 15% seen once, with 2.5% to 3.5% in the top ten. This clonotype was obtained from a man between 18 and 35 years old who received the YFV17D yellow fever vaccine. The chain joins TRBV7-9 to TRBJ2-2; tentatively, D is TRBD2 (6 bases). Sequenced material: CD4+ T cells sorted from PBMCs, taken 15 days after the yellow fever booster vaccination. CDR3 protein: CASSFWEAGELFF. The CDR3 bases are TGTGCCAGCAGCTTCTGGGAGGCCGGGGAGCTGTTTTTT.